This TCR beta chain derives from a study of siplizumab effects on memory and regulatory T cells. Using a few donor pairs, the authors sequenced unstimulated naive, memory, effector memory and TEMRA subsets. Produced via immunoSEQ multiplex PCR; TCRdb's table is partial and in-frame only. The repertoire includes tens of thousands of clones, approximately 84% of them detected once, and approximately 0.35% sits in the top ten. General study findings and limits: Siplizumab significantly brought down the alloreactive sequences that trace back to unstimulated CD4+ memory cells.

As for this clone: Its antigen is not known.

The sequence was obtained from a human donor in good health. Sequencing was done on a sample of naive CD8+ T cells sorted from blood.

CDR3: CASSLRGALSMNTEAFF. CDR3 nucleotides: TGCGCCAGCAGCTTGCGGGGGGCCCTGTCCATGAACACTGAAGCTTTCTTT. This chain links TRBV5-1 with TRBJ1-1; possible D gene TRBD1, 6 bases. From germline, CDR1 is SGHRS and CDR2 YFSETQ. Trimming took 1 base from V and 0 from J, leaving 16 bases between them. This CDR3 comprises 17 residues.